Included here is one TCR beta chain sequence, with context. Its antigen is still unknown. This record belongs to a study of T cell responses to AZD1222 COVID-19 vaccine. Germline loops: CDR1 ENHRY, CDR2 SYGVKD. The CDR3 is made up of 17 amino acids. Germline trimming cut 7 bases from V and 1 base from J; bases unmatched to any gene: 10. Study-wide results and limits: After two AZD1222 doses, spike-specific TCR breadth and depth rose versus day 0. Sampling that yielded the repertoires occurred only after the peak T cell response. Mostly white British, mostly female donors; authors suggested clonal diversity may be underestimated.

Profiling relied on immunoSEQ multiplex PCR, and the TCRdb table lists in-frame clones only, not all of them. The data contain over 150,000 clones, about 94% of them singletons. The sequenced sample was peripheral blood, obtained 28 days after the second AZD1222 dose. The origin of this receptor is an adult who received the AZD1222 COVID-19 vaccine. This chain uses TRBV10-3 with TRBJ2-6; 7 bases align to TRBD1. In DNA form, the CDR3 reads TGTGCCATCACAGACAGGGACCTGCTGTCTGGGGCCAACGTCCTGACTTTC. It specifies CAITDRDLLSGANVLTF.